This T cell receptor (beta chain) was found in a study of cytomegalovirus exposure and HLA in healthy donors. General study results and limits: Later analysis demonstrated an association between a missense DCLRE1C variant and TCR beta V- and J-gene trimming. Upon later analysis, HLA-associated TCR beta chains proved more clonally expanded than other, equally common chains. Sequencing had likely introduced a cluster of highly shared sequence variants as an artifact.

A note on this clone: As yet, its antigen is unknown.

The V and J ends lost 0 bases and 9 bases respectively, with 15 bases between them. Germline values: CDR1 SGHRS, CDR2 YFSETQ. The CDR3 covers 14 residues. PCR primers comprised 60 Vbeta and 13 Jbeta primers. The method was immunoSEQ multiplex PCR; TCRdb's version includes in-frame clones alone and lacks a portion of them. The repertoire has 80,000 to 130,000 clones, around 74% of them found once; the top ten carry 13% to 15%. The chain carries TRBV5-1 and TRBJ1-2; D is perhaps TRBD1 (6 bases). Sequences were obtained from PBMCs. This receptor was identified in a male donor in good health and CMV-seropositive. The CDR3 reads CASSLDPGDWSYTF. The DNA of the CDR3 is TGCGCCAGCAGCTTGGACCCAGGGGATTGGAGCTACACCTTC.